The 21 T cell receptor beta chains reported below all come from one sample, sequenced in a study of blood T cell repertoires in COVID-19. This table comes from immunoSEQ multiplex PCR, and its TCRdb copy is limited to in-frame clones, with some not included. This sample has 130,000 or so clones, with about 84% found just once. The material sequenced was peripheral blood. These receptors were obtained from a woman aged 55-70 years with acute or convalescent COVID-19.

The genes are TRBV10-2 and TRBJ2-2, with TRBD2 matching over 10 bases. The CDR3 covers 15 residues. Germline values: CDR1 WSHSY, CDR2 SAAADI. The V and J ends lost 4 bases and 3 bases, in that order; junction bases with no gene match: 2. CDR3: CASSASGGYTGELFF. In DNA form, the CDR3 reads TGCGCCAGCAGTGCTAGCGGGGGATACACCGGGGAGCTGTTTTTT.

CDR3 bases: TGTGCCAGCAGTTCCCGGACAGGGATGAACACTGAAGCTTTCTTT. It specifies CASSSRTGMNTEAFF. The chain recombines TRBV6-6 with TRBJ1-1; 8 bases fit TRBD1. Germline CDR1 MNHNY, CDR2 SVGAGI (reference sequence). V shed 4 bases, J shed 0 bases, and the junction held 4 bases outside the gene matches. The CDR3 loop spans 15 amino acids.

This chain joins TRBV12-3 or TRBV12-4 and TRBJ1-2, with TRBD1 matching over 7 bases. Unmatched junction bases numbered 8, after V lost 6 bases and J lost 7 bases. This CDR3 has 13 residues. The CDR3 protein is CASSSDRVGGYTF. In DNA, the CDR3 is TGTGCCAGCAGCTCCGACAGGGTTGGTGGCTACACCTTC.

The CDR3 region has the DNA TGTGCCAGCAGGAAGGACAGGCCCTACGGTTTGTTTTTT. This sequence encodes CASRKDRPYGLFF. This rearrangement joins TRBV12-3 or TRBV12-4 to TRBJ1-4; 7 bases align to TRBD1. This CDR3 has 13 residues. Losses at the gene ends were 6 bases for V and 15 bases for J; bases not matched to a gene: 13.

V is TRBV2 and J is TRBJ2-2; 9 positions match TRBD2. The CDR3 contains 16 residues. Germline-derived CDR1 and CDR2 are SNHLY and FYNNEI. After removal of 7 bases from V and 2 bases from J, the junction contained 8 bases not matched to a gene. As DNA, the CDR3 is TGTGCCAGCATTTTTAGCGGGGGAGCCAACACCGGGGAGCTGTTTTTT. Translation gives CASIFSGGANTGELFF.

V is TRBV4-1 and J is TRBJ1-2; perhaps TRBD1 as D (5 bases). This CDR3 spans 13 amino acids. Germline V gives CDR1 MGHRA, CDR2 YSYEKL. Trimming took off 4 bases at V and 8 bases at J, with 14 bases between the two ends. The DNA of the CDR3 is TGCGCCAGCAGCCTCCCAGGGTTCCAGGGCTACACCTTC. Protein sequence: CASSLPGFQGYTF.

CDR3 DNA sequence: TGTGCCACCAGTGACGTGCGGGATGGAGCTTTCTTT. This sequence encodes CATSDVRDGAFF. V gene TRBV24-1 combines with J gene TRBJ1-1; D uncertain. The CDR3 totals 12 residues. Germline CDR1 reads KGHDR; CDR2 reads SFDVKD. V was cut by 4 bases and J by 10 bases, with 12 bases left in between.

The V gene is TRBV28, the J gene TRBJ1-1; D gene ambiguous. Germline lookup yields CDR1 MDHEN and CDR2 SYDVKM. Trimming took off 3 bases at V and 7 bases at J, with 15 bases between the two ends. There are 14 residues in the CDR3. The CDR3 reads CASSLVGYKVEAFF. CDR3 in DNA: TGTGCCAGCAGTTTGGTCGGGTATAAGGTTGAAGCTTTCTTT.

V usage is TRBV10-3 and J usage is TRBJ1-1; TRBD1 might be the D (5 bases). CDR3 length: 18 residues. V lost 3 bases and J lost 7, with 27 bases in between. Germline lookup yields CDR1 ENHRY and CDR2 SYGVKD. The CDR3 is CAISDPNSGLLGGGEAFF. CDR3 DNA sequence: TGTGCCATCAGTGACCCTAACTCGGGACTCCTGGGGGGTGGTGAAGCTTTCTTT.

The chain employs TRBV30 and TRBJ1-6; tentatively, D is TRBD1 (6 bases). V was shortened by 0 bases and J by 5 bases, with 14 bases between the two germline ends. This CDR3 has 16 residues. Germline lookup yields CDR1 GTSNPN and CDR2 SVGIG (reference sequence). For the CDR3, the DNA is TGTGCCTGGAGTGTACGACAGGTCCTTCATAATTCACCCCTCCACTTT. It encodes CAWSVRQVLHNSPLHF.

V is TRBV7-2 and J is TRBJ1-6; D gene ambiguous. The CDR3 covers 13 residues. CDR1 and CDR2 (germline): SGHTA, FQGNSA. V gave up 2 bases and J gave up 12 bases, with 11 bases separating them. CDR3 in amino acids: CASSLTRREPLHF. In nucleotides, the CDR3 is TGTGCCAGCAGCTTAACACGCCGGGAACCCCTCCACTTT.

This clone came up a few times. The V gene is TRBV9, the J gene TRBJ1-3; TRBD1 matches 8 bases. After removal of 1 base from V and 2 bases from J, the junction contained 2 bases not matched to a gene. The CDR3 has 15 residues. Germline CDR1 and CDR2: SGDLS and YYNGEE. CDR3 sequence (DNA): TGTGCCAGCAGCGTACAGGGGGCGGCTGGAAACACCATATATTTT. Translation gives CASSVQGAAGNTIYF.

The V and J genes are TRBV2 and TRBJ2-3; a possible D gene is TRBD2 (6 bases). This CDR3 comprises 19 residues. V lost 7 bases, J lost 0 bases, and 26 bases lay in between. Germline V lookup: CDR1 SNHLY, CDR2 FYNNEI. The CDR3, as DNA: TGTGCCAGCACCTCTCCCGGGAGTAAATCCTGGACTAGCACAGATACGCAGTATTTT. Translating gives CASTSPGSKSWTSTDTQYF.

CDR3 amino acids: CASSLVGAGKESGYTF. The CDR3 DNA is TGTGCCAGCAGCTTGGTGGGGGCAGGGAAGGAGAGTGGCTACACCTTC. The chain is built from TRBV5-4 and TRBJ1-2; tentative D call: TRBD1 (6 bases). The ends were cut back, 0 bases at V and 7 bases at J, with 19 bases in the middle. The CDR3 is 16 amino acids. The germline CDR1 and CDR2 sequences are SGHNT and YYREEE (reference sequence). Full variable domain (outside the CDR3, taken from reference TRBV5-4 and TRBJ1-2): ETGVTQSPTHLIKTRGQQVTLRCSSQSGHNTVSWYQQALGQGPQFIFQYYREEENGRGNFPPRFSGLQFPNYSSELNVNALELDDSALYLCASSLVGAGKESGYTFGSGTRLTVV.

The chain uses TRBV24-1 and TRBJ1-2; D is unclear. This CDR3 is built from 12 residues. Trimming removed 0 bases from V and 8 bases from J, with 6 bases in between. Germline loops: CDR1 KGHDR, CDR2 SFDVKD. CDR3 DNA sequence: TGTGCCACCAGTGATTTGCAAACAGGCTACACCTTC. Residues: CATSDLQTGYTF.

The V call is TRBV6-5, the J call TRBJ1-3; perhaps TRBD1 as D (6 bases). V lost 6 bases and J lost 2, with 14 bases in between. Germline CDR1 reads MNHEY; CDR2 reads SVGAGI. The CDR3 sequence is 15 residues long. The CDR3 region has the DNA TGTGCCAGCAGCCTCGCGAAGGGGGCTGGAAACACCATATATTTT. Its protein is CASSLAKGAGNTIYF.

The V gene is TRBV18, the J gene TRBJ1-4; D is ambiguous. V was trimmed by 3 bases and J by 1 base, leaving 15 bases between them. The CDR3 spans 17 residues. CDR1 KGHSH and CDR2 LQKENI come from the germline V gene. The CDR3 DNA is TGTGCCAGCTCACCGATAAACCGGGCGGGAACTAATGAAAAACTGTTTTTT. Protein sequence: CASSPINRAGTNEKLFF.

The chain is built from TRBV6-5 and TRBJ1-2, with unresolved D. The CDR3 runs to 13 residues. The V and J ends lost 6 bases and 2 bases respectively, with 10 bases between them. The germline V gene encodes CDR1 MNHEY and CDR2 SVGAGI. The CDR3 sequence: CASRLTQNYGYTF. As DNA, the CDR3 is TGTGCCAGCAGGCTGACACAAAACTATGGCTACACCTTC.

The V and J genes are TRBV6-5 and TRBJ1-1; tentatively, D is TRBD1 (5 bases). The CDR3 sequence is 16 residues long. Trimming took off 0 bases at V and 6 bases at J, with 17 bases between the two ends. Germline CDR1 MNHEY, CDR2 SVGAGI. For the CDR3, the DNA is TGTGCCAGCAGTTACTCGATGCCAGGGATGTTGGCTGAAGCTTTCTTT. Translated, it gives CASSYSMPGMLAEAFF.

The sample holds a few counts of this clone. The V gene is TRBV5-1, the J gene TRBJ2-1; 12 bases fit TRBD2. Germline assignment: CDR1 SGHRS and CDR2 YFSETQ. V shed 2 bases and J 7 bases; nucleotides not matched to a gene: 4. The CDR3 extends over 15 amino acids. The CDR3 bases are TGCGCCAGCAGCTTTCTAGCGGGGGGGACAAATGAGCAGTTCTTC. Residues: CASSFLAGGTNEQFF.

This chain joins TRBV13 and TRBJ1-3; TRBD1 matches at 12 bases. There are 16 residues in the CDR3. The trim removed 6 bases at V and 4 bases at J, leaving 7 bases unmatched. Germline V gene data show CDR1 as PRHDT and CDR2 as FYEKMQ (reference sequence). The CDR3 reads CASSGTGGERGNTIYF. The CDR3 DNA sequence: TGTGCCAGCAGTGGGACAGGGGGCGAAAGAGGAAACACCATATATTTT.